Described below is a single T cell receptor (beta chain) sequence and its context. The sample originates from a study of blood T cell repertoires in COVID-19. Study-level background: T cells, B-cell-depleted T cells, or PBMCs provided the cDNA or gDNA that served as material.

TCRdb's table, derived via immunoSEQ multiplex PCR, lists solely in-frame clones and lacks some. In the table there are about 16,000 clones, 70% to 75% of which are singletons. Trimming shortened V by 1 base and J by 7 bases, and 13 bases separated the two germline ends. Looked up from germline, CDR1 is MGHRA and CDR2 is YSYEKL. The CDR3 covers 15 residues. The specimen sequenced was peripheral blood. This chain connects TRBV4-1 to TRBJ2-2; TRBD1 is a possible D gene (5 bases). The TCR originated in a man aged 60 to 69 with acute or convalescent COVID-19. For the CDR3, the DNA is TGCGCCAGCAGCCAAGTGGGGCAGGCCCTCGGGGAGCTGTTTTTT. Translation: CASSQVGQALGELFF.